Listed below are T cell receptor beta chains from one sample, sequenced in a study of blood T cell repertoires in COVID-19. Sequencing was performed with immunoSEQ multiplex PCR; in TCRdb, only in-frame clones are kept and a portion is missing. The top ten clones hold roughly 3.1% of a sample with about 240,000 clones, about 90% of them seen once. The specimen was PBMCs or T cells enriched from blood (not recorded which). Source of these receptors: a woman between 40 and 50 years old with acute COVID-19. The CDR3 runs from the conserved cysteine through the conserved F or W. Fields, in order: J gene, clone size, D gene, V gene, CDR3 protein, CDR3 DNA. D genes are given only for firm matches. For some rows the clone size is stated as once, few or many, or as a class when expanded; others skip it.

j_call: TRBJ2-3
clone_size: NA
d_call: TRBD2
v_call: TRBV11-3
cdr3_aa: CASSPPSTSHTDTQYF
cdr3_nt: TGTGCCAGCAGCCCCCCCTCGACTAGCCACACAGATACGCAGTATTTT

j_call: TRBJ2-3
clone_size: NA
d_call: NA
v_call: TRBV6-5
cdr3_aa: CASTRTGSDTQYF
cdr3_nt: TGTGCCAGCACTCGAACAGGGTCAGATACGCAGTATTTT

j_call: TRBJ2-2
clone_size: few
d_call: NA
v_call: TRBV30
cdr3_aa: CAWSNSPELFF
cdr3_nt: TGTGCCTGGAGCAACTCACCTGAGCTGTTTTTT

j_call: TRBJ1-1
clone_size: NA
d_call: TRBD1
v_call: TRBV18
cdr3_aa: CASSPGQGAASTEAFF
cdr3_nt: TGTGCCAGCTCACCGGGACAGGGGGCAGCGAGCACTGAAGCTTTCTTT

j_call: TRBJ2-2
clone_size: NA
d_call: NA
v_call: TRBV27
cdr3_aa: CASSLGGGAGELFF
cdr3_nt: TGTGCCAGCAGTTTAGGGGGAGGCGCCGGGGAGCTGTTTTTT

j_call: TRBJ1-1
clone_size: once
d_call: NA
v_call: TRBV5-5
cdr3_aa: CASSLSPGAFTEAFF
cdr3_nt: TGTGCCAGCAGCTTGAGTCCAGGGGCTTTCACTGAAGCTTTCTTT

j_call: TRBJ1-5
clone_size: NA
d_call: NA
v_call: TRBV19
cdr3_aa: CASSITGNTDQPQHF
cdr3_nt: TGTGCCAGTAGTATAACAGGAAATACGGATCAGCCCCAGCATTTT

j_call: TRBJ1-2
clone_size: NA
d_call: TRBD1
v_call: TRBV7-9
cdr3_aa: CASSGRDRHNYGYTF
cdr3_nt: TGTGCCAGCAGCGGCAGGGACAGACATAACTATGGCTACACCTTC

j_call: TRBJ2-7
clone_size: NA
d_call: NA
v_call: TRBV29-1
cdr3_aa: CSVEFSYEQYF
cdr3_nt: TGCAGCGTTGAATTTAGCTACGAGCAGTACTTC

j_call: TRBJ1-5
clone_size: NA
d_call: NA
v_call: TRBV11-3
cdr3_aa: CASSRKDSSYQPQHF
cdr3_nt: TGTGCCAGCAGCCGTAAGGACAGTTCCTATCAGCCCCAGCATTTT

j_call: TRBJ1-1
clone_size: NA
d_call: NA
v_call: TRBV6-5
cdr3_aa: CASSYPDNLNTEAFF
cdr3_nt: TGTGCCAGCAGTTACCCCGACAACCTGAACACTGAAGCTTTCTTT

j_call: TRBJ2-4
clone_size: NA
d_call: NA
v_call: TRBV5-4
cdr3_aa: CASSHKAEKNIQYF
cdr3_nt: TGTGCCAGCAGCCACAAGGCGGAGAAAAACATTCAGTACTTC

j_call: TRBJ1-1
clone_size: once
d_call: TRBD1
v_call: TRBV29-1
cdr3_aa: CSVARTGGLDAFF
cdr3_nt: TGCAGCGTCGCCCGAACAGGGGGCCTGGATGCTTTCTTT

j_call: TRBJ2-1
clone_size: NA
d_call: NA
v_call: TRBV11-2
cdr3_aa: CASSPDRDTYNEQFF
cdr3_nt: TGTGCCAGCAGCCCGGACCGGGACACCTACAATGAGCAGTTCTTC

j_call: TRBJ2-1
clone_size: NA
d_call: TRBD2
v_call: TRBV5-5
cdr3_aa: CASSPELAGGPYEQFF
cdr3_nt: TGTGCCAGCAGCCCTGAACTAGCGGGAGGGCCGTATGAGCAGTTCTTC

j_call: TRBJ2-7
clone_size: NA
d_call: TRBD1
v_call: TRBV6-6
cdr3_aa: CASRPSGTAYEQYF
cdr3_nt: TGTGCCAGCAGACCCTCCGGGACAGCATACGAGCAGTACTTC

j_call: TRBJ2-1
clone_size: NA
d_call: NA
v_call: TRBV6-1
cdr3_aa: CASSEAGWEQFF
cdr3_nt: TGTGCCAGCAGTGAAGCCGGGTGGGAGCAGTTCTTC

j_call: TRBJ1-3
clone_size: NA
d_call: NA
v_call: TRBV11-2
cdr3_aa: CASSVGGGASGNTIYF
cdr3_nt: TGTGCCAGCAGCGTAGGTGGGGGCGCCTCTGGAAACACCATATATTTT

j_call: TRBJ1-2
clone_size: once
d_call: NA
v_call: TRBV21-1
cdr3_aa: CASSKVEANYGYTF
cdr3_nt: TGTGCCAGCAGCAAAGTGGAGGCGAACTATGGCTACACCTTC

j_call: TRBJ2-1
clone_size: once
d_call: TRBD2
v_call: TRBV7-6
cdr3_aa: CASSRLGRGASGDNEQFF
cdr3_nt: TGTGCCAGCAGTCGATTAGGGCGGGGTGCTAGCGGGGACAATGAGCAGTTCTTC

j_call: TRBJ2-1
clone_size: once
d_call: TRBD2
v_call: TRBV5-1
cdr3_aa: CASSPGLAGNSYNEQFF
cdr3_nt: TGCGCCAGCAGCCCAGGACTAGCGGGGAATTCCTACAATGAGCAGTTCTTC

j_call: TRBJ1-5
clone_size: NA
d_call: NA
v_call: TRBV15
cdr3_aa: CATSTRDNQPQHF
cdr3_nt: TGTGCCACCAGCACCCGGGACAATCAGCCCCAGCATTTT

j_call: TRBJ2-5
clone_size: once
d_call: NA
v_call: TRBV18
cdr3_aa: CASSPAQTRETQYF
cdr3_nt: TGTGCCAGCTCACCTGCTCAGACAAGGGAGACCCAGTACTTC

j_call: TRBJ2-1
clone_size: NA
d_call: NA
v_call: TRBV5-4
cdr3_aa: CASSFRFSVTEQFF
cdr3_nt: TGTGCCAGCAGCTTCAGGTTTAGTGTGACTGAGCAGTTCTTC

j_call: TRBJ2-1
clone_size: once
d_call: NA
v_call: TRBV12-3/TRBV12-4
cdr3_aa: CASSLGLSSRQFF
cdr3_nt: TGTGCCAGCAGTTTAGGGCTGTCTAGCCGGCAGTTCTTC

j_call: TRBJ2-7
clone_size: NA
d_call: TRBD2
v_call: TRBV10-3
cdr3_aa: CAISAPTSGPTYEQYF
cdr3_nt: TGTGCCATCAGTGCGCCGACTAGCGGCCCCACCTACGAGCAGTACTTC

j_call: TRBJ2-1
clone_size: NA
d_call: TRBD2
v_call: TRBV18
cdr3_aa: CASSLSGDNEQFF
cdr3_nt: TGTGCCAGCTCCCTAAGCGGGGACAATGAGCAGTTCTTC